Shown below are 15 T cell receptor beta chains from a single sample sequenced in a study of T cell repertoires in cytomegalovirus infection (dated by TCRdb to between 2017 and 2020). In the paper's terms, the treatment or condition label means: in vitro stimulation with specific CMV peptide epitopes to enrich CMV-specific T cells. The reads were generated on an Illumina HiSeq 1500. TCRdb trimmed public reads at Q25 via fastp, called clones via MiXCR and kept in-frame beta chains. Each entry is one CDR3 protein sequence, shown with its most common DNA and genes. In this sample the table shows around 750,000 distinct CDR3 sequences, 30% to 35% of which occur a single time. Together, the top ten hold over 10% of the sample. The antigens these receptors bind are not known. The sequences come from cultured CD8+ T cells from PBMCs, collected from culture after CMV antigen stimulation. Source of these receptors: a human donor in good health (CMV status not recorded). Some clones in this sample may be carry-over from other donors' samples.

This clonotype was picked up many times. The rearrangement joins TRBV12-3 or TRBV12-4 to TRBJ2-3; 9 bases fit TRBD2. Losses at the gene ends were 2 bases for V and 1 base for J; bases not matched to a gene: 4. The CDR3 length is 16 residues. The DNA of the CDR3 is TGTGCCAGCAGTTTATCAAGCGGGGGGCGCACAGATACGCAGTATTTT. Translation: CASSLSSGGRTDTQYF.

The V gene is TRBV6-6, the J gene TRBJ2-7; a weak D match, TRBD2 (6 bases). The V end was cut by 0 bases, the J end by 0 bases, with 9 bases between. Germline loops: CDR1 MNHNY, CDR2 SVGAGI (reference sequence). CDR3 length: 15 residues. The CDR3 nucleotides are TGTGCCAGCAGTTACTCGACTAGGAGCTCCTACGAGCAGTACTTC. This translates into CASSYSTRSSYEQYF.

This clonotype was counted only a few times. V is TRBV12-3 or TRBV12-4 and J is TRBJ2-5; 7 positions agree with TRBD2. The V and J ends lost 1 base and 4 bases, in that order; junction bases with no gene match: 9. The CDR3 spans 16 residues. The DNA of the CDR3 is TGTGCCAGCAGTTTAGTCTCCGGGCCGGGGGGAGAGACCCAGTACTTC. Translation gives CASSLVSGPGGETQYF.

This chain joins TRBV24-1 and TRBJ2-2; 16 nucleotides line up with TRBD2. Germline loops: CDR1 KGHDR, CDR2 SFDVKD. CDR3 length: 19 residues. J was trimmed by 3 bases and V by 3 bases; bases with no gene match: 6. CDR3 DNA: TGTGCCACCAGTGATCCCGGGACTAGCGGGGGGGCCGACACCGGGGAGCTGTTTTTT. It encodes CATSDPGTSGGADTGELFF.

The chain uses TRBV10-3 and TRBJ2-1; 14 bases agree with TRBD2. V was clipped by 6 bases and J by 4 bases; unmatched bases: 8. This CDR3 spans 17 amino acids. Germline V CDR1 and CDR2: ENHRY, SYGVKD. This CDR3 reads CAIRVGLAGGGYNEQFF. CDR3 nucleotide sequence: TGTGCCATCAGAGTTGGACTAGCGGGGGGAGGGTACAATGAGCAGTTCTTC.

The rearrangement joins TRBV27 to TRBJ1-2; D not certain. Germline CDR1 and CDR2: MNHEY and SMNVEV (reference sequence). V shed 3 bases and J shed 2 bases, with 10 bases lying between them. The CDR3 has 14 amino acids. The CDR3 protein is CASSLSAGNYGYTF. CDR3 DNA: TGTGCCAGCAGTTTGTCGGCAGGCAACTATGGCTACACCTTC.

This clonotype was recorded a few times. The V call is TRBV12-5, the J call TRBJ1-2; D call uncertain. Trimming stripped 2 bases from V and 8 bases from J, with 9 bases between. The germline V gene has CDR1 LGHNT and CDR2 FRNRAP. This CDR3 has 12 residues. The CDR3 bases are TGTGCTAGTGGTTTGTTAGGTCTGGGCTACACCTTC. Translation: CASGLLGLGYTF.

This clonotype was picked up many times. The rearrangement uses TRBV7-8 and TRBJ1-5; D may be TRBD1 (5 bases). Germline values: CDR1 SGHVS, CDR2 FQNEAQ. Between the trimmed V and J ends, which lost 3 bases and 4 bases, there was a span of 13 bases. The CDR3 totals 15 residues. CDR3 protein: CASSLQGRGNQPQHF. The CDR3 DNA is TGTGCCAGCAGCTTGCAGGGAAGAGGGAATCAGCCCCAGCATTTT.

The V and J genes are TRBV7-2 and TRBJ1-2; D unresolved. CDR1 is SGHTA, CDR2 FQGNSA, per germline. The length of the CDR3 is 12 residues. Trimming shortened V by 4 bases and J by 6 bases, and 9 bases separated the two germline ends. CDR3 sequence (DNA): TGTGCCAGCAGCTCCACCCCTAATGGCTACACCTTC. Protein sequence: CASSSTPNGYTF.

The chain couples TRBV7-8 to TRBJ2-7, with TRBD2 matching over 14 bases. The ends lost 1 base at V and 3 bases at J; junction bases unmatched: 2. This CDR3 contains 16 residues. Germline-derived CDR1 and CDR2 are SGHVS and FQNEAQ. The CDR3 bases are TGTGCCAGCAGCTTAGGGGGACTAGCGGGGGTCTACGAGCAGTACGTC. Amino acids: CASSLGGLAGVYEQYV.

The CDR3: CATRESTGELFF. The CDR3 nucleotides are TGTGCCACCAGGGAGTCGACCGGGGAGCTGTTTTTT. The V gene is TRBV24-1, the J gene TRBJ2-2; no definite D call. The CDR3 runs to 12 residues. Germline CDR1 and CDR2: KGHDR and SFDVKD. Trimming took off 7 bases at V and 5 bases at J, with 7 bases between the two ends.

A remark on this clonotype: It may be a read error: a sequence one base away is much more abundant. CDR3 DNA sequence: TGTGCCAGCAGCTTACGCGGGGGGGCGAGCAATGAGCAGTTCTTC. This sequence encodes CASSLRGGASNEQFF. This sequence joins TRBV7-8 and TRBJ2-1, with 9 bases aligning to TRBD2. The CDR3 length is 15 residues. J gave up 6 bases and V 2 bases, and 5 bases lay outside the gene matches. Per germline, CDR1 SGHVS and CDR2 FQNEAQ.

The chain uses TRBV5-6 and TRBJ2-4; D uncertain. The CDR3 has 15 amino acids. CDR1 and CDR2 from the germline V gene are SGHDT and YYEEEE. Trimming pared 2 bases from V and 0 bases from J, leaving 9 bases between. CDR3 residues: CASSFYSPAKNIQYF. CDR3 coding DNA: TGTGCCAGCAGCTTTTACAGCCCAGCCAAAAACATTCAGTACTTC.

This clonotype was recorded a few times. The chain couples TRBV27 to TRBJ1-2; the D is unclear. The V end lost 8 bases, the J end lost 6 bases, and 16 bases lay between the germline ends. CDR1 and CDR2 (germline): MNHEY, SMNVEV (reference sequence). The CDR3 length is 13 residues. The CDR3 protein is CASWNRGSHGYTF. CDR3 coding DNA: TGTGCCAGCTGGAACAGAGGATCACATGGCTACACCTTC.

In its sample, this clonotype was seen a few times. The chain couples TRBV12-5 to TRBJ2-1; possible D gene TRBD2, 5 bases. CDR1 and CDR2 (germline): LGHNT, FRNRAP. V dropped 2 bases and J dropped 0 bases, with 8 bases sitting between them. The CDR3 consists of 15 residues. CDR3: CASGLLRDSYNEQFF. CDR3 nucleotide sequence: TGTGCTAGTGGTTTGTTACGGGACTCCTACAATGAGCAGTTCTTC. Looking up the rest from reference TRBV12-5 and TRBJ2-1 gives the full variable domain: DARVTQTPRHKVTEMGQEVTMRCQPILGHNTVFWYRQTMMQGLELLAYFRNRAPLDDSGMPKDRFSAEMPDATLATLKIQPSEPRDSAVYFCASGLLRDSYNEQFFGPGTRLTVL.